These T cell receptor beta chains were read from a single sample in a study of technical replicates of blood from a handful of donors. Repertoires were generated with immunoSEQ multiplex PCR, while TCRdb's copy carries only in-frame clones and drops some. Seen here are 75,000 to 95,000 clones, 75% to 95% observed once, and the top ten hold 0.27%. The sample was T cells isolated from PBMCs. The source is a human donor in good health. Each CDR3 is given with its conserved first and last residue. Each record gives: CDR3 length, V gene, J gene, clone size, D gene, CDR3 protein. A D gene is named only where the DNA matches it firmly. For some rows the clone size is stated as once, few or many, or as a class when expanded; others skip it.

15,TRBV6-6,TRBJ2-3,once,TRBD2,CAAVSGGGGTDTQYF
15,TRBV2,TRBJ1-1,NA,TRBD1,CASSPGTGLNTEAFF
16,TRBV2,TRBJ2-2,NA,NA,CASSGVQGFKTGELFF
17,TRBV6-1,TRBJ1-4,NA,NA,CASSEAVLWQGSEKLFF
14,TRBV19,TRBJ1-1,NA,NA,CASRLDRWNTEAFF
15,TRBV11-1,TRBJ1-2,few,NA,CASSLDHNLKYGYTF
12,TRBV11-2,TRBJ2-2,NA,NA,CASSFLPGELFF
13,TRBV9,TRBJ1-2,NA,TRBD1,CASSVGQGYGYTF
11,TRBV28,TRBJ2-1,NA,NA,CTTGLYNEQFF
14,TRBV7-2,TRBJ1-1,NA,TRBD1,CASSLAGTAVGAFF
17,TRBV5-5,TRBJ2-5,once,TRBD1,CASSVYPGQGPIETQYF
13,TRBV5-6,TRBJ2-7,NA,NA,CASSLGRSYEQYF
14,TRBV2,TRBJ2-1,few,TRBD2,CAWIAGDTYNEQFF
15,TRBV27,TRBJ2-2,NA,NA,CASSLYYRRAGELFF
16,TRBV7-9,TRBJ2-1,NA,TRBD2,CASSPPLAGGPGEQFF
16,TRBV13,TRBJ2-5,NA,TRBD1,CASSLVDRGSQETQYF
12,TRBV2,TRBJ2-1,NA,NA,CASLSFLLEQFF
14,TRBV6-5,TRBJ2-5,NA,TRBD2,CASSYLAGVETQYF
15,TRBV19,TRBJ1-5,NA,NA,CASSIRGIRDQPQHF
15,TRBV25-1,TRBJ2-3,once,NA,CASSEFLSGTDTQYF
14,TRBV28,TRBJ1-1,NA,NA,CASSTPREDTEAFF
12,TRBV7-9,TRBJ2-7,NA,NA,CASSLSGNEQYF
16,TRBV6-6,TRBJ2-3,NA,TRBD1,CASSYSTGVSTDTQYF
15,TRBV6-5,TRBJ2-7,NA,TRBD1,CASRRPGTGNYEQYF
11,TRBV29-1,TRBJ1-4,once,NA,CSVGFGQLLFF
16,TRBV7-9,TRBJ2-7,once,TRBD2,CASRPSGSQSSYEQYF
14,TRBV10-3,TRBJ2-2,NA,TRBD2,CAISDAGVIGELFF
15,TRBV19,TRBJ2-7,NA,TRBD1,CASSIVQGAPYEQYF
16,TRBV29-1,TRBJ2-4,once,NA,CSVRRGGGIAKNIQYF
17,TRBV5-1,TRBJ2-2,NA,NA,CASSPGPGISNTGELFF
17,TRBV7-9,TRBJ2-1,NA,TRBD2,CASITPGRRAGSNEQFF
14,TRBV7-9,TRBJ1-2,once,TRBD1,CASIPPGGADGYTF
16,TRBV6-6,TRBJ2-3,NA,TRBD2,CASRPPSGGGADTQYF
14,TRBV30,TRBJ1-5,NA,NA,CAWSGAGSNQPQHF
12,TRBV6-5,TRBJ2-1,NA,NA,CASSLNKHEQFF
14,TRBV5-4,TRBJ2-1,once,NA,CASSSGDGLDEQFF
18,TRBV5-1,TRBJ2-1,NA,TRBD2,CASSLSNSGTSLMDEQFF
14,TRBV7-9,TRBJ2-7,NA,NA,CASSLEDTAYEQYF
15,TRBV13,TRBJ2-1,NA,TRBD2,CASSQQTSANTEQIF
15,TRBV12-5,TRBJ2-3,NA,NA,CASGLVGGGTDTQYF
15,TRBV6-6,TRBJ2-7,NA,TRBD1,CASSYRTGLSYEQYF
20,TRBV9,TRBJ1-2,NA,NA,CASSPFGYPFDRQANYGYTF